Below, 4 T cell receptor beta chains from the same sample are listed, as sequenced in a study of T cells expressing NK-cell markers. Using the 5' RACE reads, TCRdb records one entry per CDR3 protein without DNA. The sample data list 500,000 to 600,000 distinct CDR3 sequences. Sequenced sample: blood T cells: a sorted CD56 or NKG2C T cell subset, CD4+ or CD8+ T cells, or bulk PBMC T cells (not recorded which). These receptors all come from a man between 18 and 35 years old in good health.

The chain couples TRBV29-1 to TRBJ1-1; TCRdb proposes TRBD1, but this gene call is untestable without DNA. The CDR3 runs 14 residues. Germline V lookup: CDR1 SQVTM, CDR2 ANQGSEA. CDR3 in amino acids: CSANPGAVNTEAFF.

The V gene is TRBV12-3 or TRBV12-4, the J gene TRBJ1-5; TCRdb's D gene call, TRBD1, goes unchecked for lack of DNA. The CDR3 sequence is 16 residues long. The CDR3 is CASSPPGVGINQPQHF.

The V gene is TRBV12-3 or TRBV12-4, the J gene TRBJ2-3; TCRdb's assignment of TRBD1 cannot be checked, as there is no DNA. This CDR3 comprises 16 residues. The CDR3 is CASSPPWSVAKDTQYF.

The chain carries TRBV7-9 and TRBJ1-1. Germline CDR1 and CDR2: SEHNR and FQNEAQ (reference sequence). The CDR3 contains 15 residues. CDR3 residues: CASSLRRQMNTEAFF.